The 7 T cell receptor beta chains in this list originate from one sample, sequenced in a study of T cells in Graves' hyperthyroidism and ophthalmopathy. Amplification targeted TCR beta CDR3 regions from RNA transcripts. Initially, a first-round RT-PCR of the TCR CDR3 employed the HTBI primer set. A single record per CDR3 protein comes from TCRdb applying MiXCR to the multiplex PCR reads. Counted here are about 710,000 distinct CDR3 sequences, approximately 16% occurring once; the ten biggest clones make up under 10%. The sequenced sample consisted of blood. The origin of the receptors is a man between 18 and 35 years old with Graves' hyperthyroidism.

This clonotype has a count of ten or more. The chain carries TRBV30 and TRBJ2-5, with D possibly TRBD1 on 5 matching bases. Germline V CDR1 and CDR2: GTSNPN, SVGIG (reference sequence). Deletions cut 0 bases from V and 4 bases from J, with 6 bases between. The CDR3 is made up of 12 amino acids. In nucleotides, the CDR3 is TGTGCCTGGAGTGTGCAGGGAGAGACCCAGTACTTC. Its translation is CAWSVQGETQYF.

This sequence joins TRBV18 and TRBJ2-2; 7 bases agree with TRBD2. Germline V gene sequence: CDR1 KGHSH, CDR2 LQKENI. V lost 2 bases to trimming and J lost 10 bases; unmatched junction nucleotides: 10. The CDR3 contains 15 residues. As DNA, the CDR3 is TGTGCCAGCTCACCAGGCCTACTAGCGATAGAGGAGCTGTTTTTT. Translating gives CASSPGLLAIEELFF.

This clonotype was found many times. The chain uses TRBV28 and TRBJ2-3, with D perhaps TRBD1 (6 bases). This CDR3 spans 15 amino acids. Germline V lookup: CDR1 MDHEN, CDR2 SYDVKM. V was cut by 0 bases and J by 1 base, with 8 bases left in between. CDR3 sequence: CASSLWGAGTDTQYF. The DNA for the CDR3 is TGTGCCAGCAGTTTATGGGGGGCTGGCACAGATACGCAGTATTTT.

This clonotype was seen ten or more times. This rearrangement joins TRBV6-1 to TRBJ2-1; TRBD1 aligns across 8 bases. Germline lookup yields CDR1 MNHNS and CDR2 SASEGT. J was trimmed by 8 bases and V by 6 bases; bases with no gene match: 15. The CDR3 loop spans 16 amino acids. The CDR3 region is CASRKIRTGWRDEQFF. CDR3 nucleotides: TGTGCCAGCAGAAAAATTCGGACAGGGTGGCGGGATGAGCAGTTCTTC.

The chain carries TRBV18 and TRBJ2-1, with 8 nucleotides matching TRBD1. Losses at the gene ends were 2 bases for V and 7 bases for J; bases not matched to a gene: 13. This CDR3 is built from 17 residues. The germline V gene encodes CDR1 KGHSH and CDR2 LQKENI. DNA for the CDR3: TGTGCCAGCTCACCAGCTATCAGGGGGCCTACGGGGAATGAGCAGTTCTTC. Translated: CASSPAIRGPTGNEQFF.

The rearrangement joins TRBV3-1 to TRBJ2-3; 8 bases are shared with TRBD2. The CDR3 runs 15 residues. Losses at the gene ends were 6 bases for V and 5 bases for J; bases not matched to a gene: 10. The germline gives CDR1 LGHDT, CDR2 YNNKEL (reference sequence). In DNA form, the CDR3 reads TGTGCCAGCAGGGAAACTAGCGGTCTTCGAGATACGCAGTATTTT. Translating gives CASRETSGLRDTQYF.

This clonotype has a count of ten or more. V gene TRBV20-1 combines with J gene TRBJ2-7; TRBD2 might be the D (6 bases). The germline V gene encodes CDR1 DFQATT and CDR2 SNEGSKA (reference sequence). The CDR3 sequence is 14 residues long. V gave up 8 bases and J gave up 2 bases, with 19 bases separating them. In DNA form, the CDR3 reads TGCAGTCCCAACCGGGGCGGGATAACCTACGAGCAGTACTTC. This translates into CSPNRGGITYEQYF.